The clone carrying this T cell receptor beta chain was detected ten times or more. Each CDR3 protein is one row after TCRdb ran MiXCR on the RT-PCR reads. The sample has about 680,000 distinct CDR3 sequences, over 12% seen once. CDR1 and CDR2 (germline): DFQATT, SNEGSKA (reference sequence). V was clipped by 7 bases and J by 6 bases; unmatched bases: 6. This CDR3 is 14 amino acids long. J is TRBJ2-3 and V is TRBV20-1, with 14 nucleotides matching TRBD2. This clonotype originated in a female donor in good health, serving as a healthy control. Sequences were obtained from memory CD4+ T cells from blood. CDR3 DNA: TGCAGTGGAGAGGGACTAGCGGGAGCGGATACGCAGTATTTT. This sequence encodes CSGEGLAGADTQYF.